Described below is a single T cell receptor beta chain sequence and its context. The antigen remains undetermined. After removal of 2 bases from V and 4 bases from J, the junction contained 8 bases not matched to a gene. The CDR3 runs 15 residues. Germline values: CDR1 SGHRS, CDR2 YFSETQ. Though probably carrying unrecorded immune exposures, donors were nominally healthy at sampling. This PCR relied on a set of 60 Vbeta primers and 13 Jbeta primers. Libraries were prepared by immunoSEQ multiplex PCR; TCRdb keeps only in-frame clonotypes and omits some of them. The data contain 100,000 to 150,000 clones, around 78% of them seen just once; the ten biggest clones take up just under 2%. This sample is drawn from a study of cytomegalovirus exposure and HLA in healthy donors. Study observations and caveats: In vitro data verified a few CMV-associated chains as specific for CMV antigens. It has been reported that TCR beta sequences accurately predicted the HLA-A and HLA-B alleles of most subjects. Most TCR sequences were rare, but some public TCRs occurred in many donors.

The sequenced sample consisted of PBMCs. The clonotype originates from a man aged 50-60 years in good health and CMV-seronegative. The chain joins TRBV5-1 to TRBJ1-1, with TRBD1 identical over 7 bases. The DNA of the CDR3 is TGCGCCAGCAGCTTAGGGTACAGGGGCAGCACTGAAGCTTTCTTT. This encodes CASSLGYRGSTEAFF.